This section outlines one TCR beta chain sequence together with its context. Its antigen is unidentified. This entry belongs to a study of OX40 agonist ivuxolimab in advanced cancers. Germline lookup yields CDR1 SGHDT and CDR2 YYEEEE. V lost 4 bases to trimming and J lost 9 bases; unmatched junction nucleotides: 15. This CDR3 contains 16 residues. Study-wide findings and caveats: Blood T cells, both CD4+ and CD8+, expanded clonally by week 6 at 0.1 to 3.0 mg/kg. Some nonresponders additionally presented with little normalized T-cell clonal expansion. Those patients achieving a partial response at 0.1-3.0 mg/kg showed among the lowest clonal expansion.

Profiled with immunoSEQ multiplex PCR; TCRdb holds only in-frame clones, not every one. The repertoire holds roughly 79,000 clones, with about 90% as singletons. The V call is TRBV5-6, the J call TRBJ2-1; 8 positions match TRBD2. Material: CD4+ or CD8+ T cells sorted from blood, obtained in a trial of the OX40 agonist ivuxolimab. This receptor was obtained from an adult with an advanced solid tumor such as melanoma, head and neck, liver or kidney cancer. The CDR3 here is CASSPPGGGIFFEQFF. The CDR3 DNA is TGTGCCAGCAGCCCCCCCGGGGGGGGGATATTTTTTGAGCAGTTCTTC.